Detailed here is one T cell receptor (beta chain). This sample stems from a study of blood T cell repertoires in COVID-19. Study context: From T cells, B-cell-depleted T cells, or PBMCs came the material, which was cDNA or gDNA.

Followed over time, Seattle patients had been enrolled while infection was active. This CDR3 is 11 amino acids long. V was shortened by 8 bases and J by 4 bases, with 6 bases between the two germline ends. Germline CDR1 reads MNHEY; CDR2 reads SVGAGI. The assay was immunoSEQ multiplex PCR, and TCRdb's table has in-frame clones only and misses some. The sample yields under 250,000 clones, approximately 90% seen once. The V call is TRBV6-5, the J call TRBJ1-3; no definite D call. The sequenced material came from peripheral blood. The sequence came from a man aged 55 to 70 with COVID-19, enrolled during active disease. The CDR3 nucleotides read TGTGCCAGCTTAAAAGGAAACACCATATATTTT. It encodes CASLKGNTIYF.